This T cell receptor beta chain came from a study of CD8+ T cells in alopecia areata (dated by TCRdb to 2016 to 2019). About the full investigation: Treated patients were enrolled in an open-label pilot trial of oral tofacitinib, 5 to 10 mg twice daily, for moderate-to-severe alopecia areata. Amplification of TCRbeta CDR3 regions was done by immunoSEQ multiplex PCR using 35 Vbeta forward primers and 13 Jbeta reverse primers. Tofacitinib-treated patients had biopsies at baseline and at 4 and 24 weeks of treatment, with a later scalp biopsy in several patients. The SALT score, which quantifies the percentage of affected scalp surface area, was used to measure disease severity in treated patients. In humans, TCRbeta sequencing was performed on scalp tissue and on sorted CD4+ and CD8+ peripheral blood T cells from healthy controls and from patients with patchy or totalis/universalis alopecia areata. The RNA source kit depended on sample type: the PAXgene miRNA kit for fixed scalp, the miRNeasy kit for PBMCs, and the RNeasy kit for mouse skin. In both human patients and the C3H/HeJ mouse model, the study applied high-throughput TCRbeta sequencing to look at T cell clonal expansion in alopecia areata. Tofacitinib was administered for 6 to 18 months, and 6 months of follow-up off drug were then conducted to assess delayed response and recurrence. Clonality in the scalp was compared among normal scalp (n=4), patchy alopecia areata scalp (n=8), and alopecia totalis/universalis scalp (n=8). The study at large found these results: Scalp TCR repertoire analysis is complicated because resident alphabeta T cells in normal human skin are also sequenced, whereas mouse skin is dominated by gammadelta T cells. Shared TCR sequences between patients were less evident than in mice, which may be partly attributable to HLA diversity in the patient population. Because the treated cohort was small and had only one nonresponder, larger studies are needed to examine links between baseline CD8+ expansion and response. With tofacitinib, both scalp clonality and the number of expanded CD8+ clones among the top 100 scalp clones went down significantly. During tofacitinib treatment, many expanded lesional clones stuck around in both scalp and blood, and this persistence may partly explain why relapse happens after treatment is stopped. Compared with normal scalp, lesional scalp had higher clonality and more expanded CD8+ clones, particularly in alopecia totalis/universalis, a pattern that suggests antigenic drive.

Libraries were prepared through the immunoSEQ multiplex PCR assay. RNA was extracted from all samples and reverse transcribed into cDNA, which served as template for TCR sequencing. First-strand cDNA was synthesized with SuperScript III using a 2:1 mix of oligo-dT and random hexamers. A synthetic immune receptor repertoire was used to assess amplification bias, and residual bias was removed computationally. The original pipeline was this. After raw reads were preprocessed to remove errors, the CDR3 was defined following IMGT conventions as running from the conserved cysteine to phenylalanine. Clonality was computed by normalizing Shannon entropy by log2 of the number of productive unique TCRs and subtracting the result from 1. Scalp TCRbeta sequences were cross-referenced with sorted blood CD4 and CD8 repertoires so that the CD4 or CD8 identity of scalp clones could be inferred. TCRdb provides this immuneACCESS table in a form limited to in-frame rearrangements. Some clones are lacking; in checked studies, under half of them reflect an unresolved V gene, and why the rest are absent is not known. The V and J calls and clone size were taken over from that table, and D and trimming were inferred from the DNA. The sample has under 200,000 clones on record, less than 70% of them singletons. The top ten hold 12% to 15% of the sample.

Reading the label with the study, this specimen's time point is: about 25 weeks on oral tofacitinib. The intended sense of this specimen's treatment or condition label: oral pan-JAK inhibitor, 5-10 mg twice daily. Peripheral blood and lesional scalp punch biopsies were obtained from patients with alopecia areata. PBMCs were isolated by density centrifugation and stained for CD3, CD4 and CD8, after which CD4+ and CD8+ T cells were sorted on a FACSAria. The trim is 7 bases for V and 3 bases for J, with a gap of 13 bases between the germline ends. The CDR3 runs 13 amino acids, cysteine and phenylalanine included. Only the CDR3 region is kept as DNA, spanning 39 bases read in frame from base 1. CDR1 and CDR2, looked up from the germline V gene, are SQVTM and ANQGSEA. On this clone itself: Its specific antigen is unknown. The record has no base qualities; no much larger clone is one base away.

The source material was CD4+ T cells sorted from blood, sampled at week 24, from a patient treated with tofacitinib. This sequence uses TRBV29-1 and TRBJ1-5; 5 matching bases give a weak D call of TRBD1. This receptor was identified in a human donor with alopecia areata. The nucleotides read TGCAGCGGCCAGGCAGGGACCAATCAGCCCCAGCATTTT. Its coded protein is CSGQAGTNQPQHF.